The 12 T cell receptor beta chains given below trace back to one sample, sequenced in a study of T cell responses to AZD1222 COVID-19 vaccine (dated by TCRdb to about 2021). The time point label of this sample denotes: baseline before first vaccination. Library preparation was by the immunoSEQ multiplex PCR assay. TCRdb obtained this table from immuneACCESS and retained in-frame rearrangements with V and J assigned. These tables miss some clones; where compared with another copy, unresolved V genes account for less than half of the shortfall, and the remainder is unexplained. A total of around 150,000 clones appear in this sample, around 94% of them only once. The top ten clonotypes cover 0.95% to 1.5% of the sample. This specimen consisted of peripheral blood, obtained on day 0 of AZD1222 vaccination. Receptors were obtained from an adult in good health.

This chain connects TRBV2 to TRBJ2-1, with 7 bases lining up with TRBD2. Germline trimming cut 5 bases from V and 9 bases from J; bases unmatched to any gene: 4. The V gene's germline CDR1 is SNHLY and CDR2 FYNNEI. This CDR3 comprises 12 residues. The CDR3 loop reads CASSYSGLEQFF. The CDR3 nucleotides read TGTGCCAGCAGTTATAGCGGGCTTGAGCAGTTCTTC.

V usage is TRBV28 and J usage is TRBJ2-1; tentatively, D is TRBD2 (6 bases). This CDR3 is built from 15 residues. The germline V gene has CDR1 MDHEN and CDR2 SYDVKM. Trimming cost V 3 bases and J 4 bases, with 13 bases left between them. CDR3 region: CASSFVWGGYNEQFF. The CDR3 nucleotides read TGTGCCAGCAGTTTTGTCTGGGGAGGTTACAATGAGCAGTTCTTC.

The rearrangement joins TRBV4-3 to TRBJ2-5; maybe TRBD2 (6 bases). Per germline, CDR1 LGHNA and CDR2 YSLEER. V was clipped by 0 bases and J by 2 bases, with 13 bases between them. The CDR3 sequence is 16 residues long. The CDR3 nucleotides read TGCGCCAGCAGCCAAGATCCGGGGGTAGATCAAGAGACCCAGTACTTC. Its protein product is CASSQDPGVDQETQYF.

The rearrangement uses TRBV6-2 or TRBV6-3 and TRBJ2-3; D not resolved. In germline, CDR1 is MNHEY, CDR2 SVGEGT. Trimming left V 3 bases short and J 4 bases short, with 14 bases between. This CDR3 spans 15 amino acids. The CDR3 nucleotides are TGTGCCAGCAGTTATCTCGGTGTCTTCTCAGATACGCAGTATTTT. Residues: CASSYLGVFSDTQYF.

This chain connects TRBV6-2 or TRBV6-3 to TRBJ2-7; 14 positions match TRBD2. Germline V gene lookup returns CDR1 MNHEY and CDR2 SVGEGT. The V gene end was trimmed by 1 base and the J gene end by 6 bases; junction bases not matched to a gene: 2. The CDR3 is 15 amino acids. CDR3 sequence reads: CASSYLGLAGVEQYV. The CDR3 DNA reads as TGTGCCAGCAGTTACTTGGGACTAGCGGGAGTCGAGCAGTACGTC.

DNA for the CDR3: TGCGCCAGCAGCCCCCTGGGGGGGGGAGCTTACGAGCAGTACGTC. Amino acids: CASSPLGGGAYEQYV. This chain connects TRBV5-1 to TRBJ2-7; 7 positions match TRBD2. From germline, CDR1 is SGHRS and CDR2 YFSETQ. Germline trimming cut 4 bases from V and 4 bases from J; bases unmatched to any gene: 11. This CDR3 spans 15 amino acids.

The chain couples TRBV14 to TRBJ2-5, with 11 positions matching TRBD2. V shed 4 bases, J shed 5 bases, and the junction held 9 bases outside the gene matches. Germline V gives CDR1 SGHDN, CDR2 FVKESK. There are 16 residues in the CDR3. Here the CDR3 reads CASSPLSGGAGETQYF. The CDR3 nucleotides are TGTGCCAGCAGCCCTCTTAGCGGGGGGGCCGGGGAGACCCAGTACTTC.

The rearrangement uses TRBV5-6 and TRBJ1-4, with D uncertain. There are 14 residues in the CDR3. V was pared by 4 bases and J by 4 bases, with 11 bases between. CDR1 is SGHDT and CDR2 is YYEEEE in the germline V gene. The DNA of the CDR3 is TGTGCCAGCAGCCCCATGAACGGTAATGAAAAACTGTTTTTT. It specifies CASSPMNGNEKLFF.

V and J are TRBV4-2 and TRBJ2-2; the D is unclear. Germline assignment: CDR1 LGHNA and CDR2 YNFKEQ. The CDR3 length is 15 residues. V gave up 0 bases and J gave up 6 bases, with 11 bases separating them. The CDR3 protein is CASSQESPLAGELFF. Here the CDR3 DNA reads TGTGCCAGCAGCCAAGAATCTCCCCTAGCCGGGGAGCTGTTTTTT.

This sequence joins TRBV7-8 and TRBJ2-2; the D is unclear. Trimming shortened V by 4 bases and J by 6 bases, and 9 bases separated the two germline ends. The CDR3 contains 13 residues. From germline, CDR1 is SGHVS and CDR2 FQNEAQ. CDR3 loop: CASSSQMPGELFF. CDR3 sequence (DNA): TGTGCCAGCAGCTCTCAGATGCCCGGGGAGCTGTTTTTT.

The rearrangement uses TRBV19 and TRBJ2-1, with D maybe TRBD2 (5 bases). The length of the CDR3 is 13 residues. Trimming stripped 7 bases from V and 5 bases from J, with 12 bases between. Germline assignment: CDR1 LNHDA and CDR2 SQIVND (reference sequence). This CDR3 is CASTLLGHNEQFF. The CDR3 DNA reads TGTGCCAGTACCCTACTAGGCCACAATGAGCAGTTCTTC.

The gene calls are TRBV2 and TRBJ1-1; D gene unclear. The CDR3 has 11 residues. V shed 9 bases and J shed 1 base, with 6 bases lying between them. Germline V gives CDR1 SNHLY, CDR2 FYNNEI. For the CDR3, the DNA is TGTGCCAGTTTCGGGAACACTGAAGCTTTCTTT. As protein: CASFGNTEAFF.